This T cell receptor (beta chain) was identified in a study of cytomegalovirus exposure and HLA in healthy donors. Study outcomes and limitations: Among the most significant clusters, several appeared linked to common viral pathogens in a later analysis. There were some public TCRs occurring in many donors, but most TCR sequences were rare. Reportedly, cytomegalovirus status was diagnosed with high sensitivity and specificity.

At sampling all donors were nominally healthy, likely with unrecorded immune exposures. There are 16 residues in the CDR3. CDR1 and CDR2 (germline): SEHNR, FQNEAQ (reference sequence). 13 Jbeta primers and 60 Vbeta primers were used for the PCR. Only in-frame clones appear in the TCRdb table, and some are missing; sequencing was by immunoSEQ multiplex PCR. The table lists some 100,000 clones, 60% to 85% of them singletons, with 8% to 13% in the top ten. A note on this clone: Its cognate antigen is unknown. At one boundary the junction diverges from the germline segment, which might be a read error.

The sequenced material came from PBMCs. The gene calls are TRBV7-9 and TRBJ2-2; 8 nucleotides match TRBD1. This TCR was sampled from a man aged 50-59 years in good health and CMV-seronegative. CDR3 in amino acids: CSSIPRTGTNTGELFF. The CDR3 DNA reads as TGTTCCAGCATTCCGAGGACAGGGACGAACACCGGGGAGCTGTTTTTT.